This TCR beta chain was captured in a study of blood T cell repertoires in COVID-19. As handled by the study authors: Amplification of reference gene primers was used by the study to estimate nucleated cell counts. Profiled with immunoSEQ multiplex PCR; TCRdb holds only in-frame clones, not every one. V and J calls and clone size follow that table, whereas D and trimming were derived from the DNA. The top ten hold roughly 13% of the sample, which has about 54,000 clones, roughly 85% seen once. The CDR3 runs to 17 residues. V was clipped by 1 base and J by 3 bases; unmatched bases: 5. The germline CDR1 and CDR2 sequences are KGHDR and SFDVKD. This clone is a singleton in its sample.

The clonotype was recovered from a human donor in a cohort sampled during active COVID-19. The sequencing input was peripheral blood. The chain joins TRBV24-1 to TRBJ2-1, with TRBD2 matching over 10 bases. The CDR3 here is CATSDFTGTSDYNEQFF. CDR3 nucleotide sequence: TGTGCCACCAGTGATTTTACCGGGACTAGCGACTACAATGAGCAGTTCTTC.